This T cell receptor (beta chain) appears in the sequencing data of a study of shared T cell receptors in the human thymus. Clones were sequenced by immunoSEQ multiplex PCR, and TCRdb holds only the in-frame ones, with some missing. The table has roughly 410,000 clones, approximately 95% seen once; the top ten hold around 0.018%. Sequencing was done on a sample of thymocytes. The receptor was derived from a human donor.

Written as DNA, the CDR3 is TGTGCCAGCAGCTTAGTCGGTCGGGGTAACACTGAAGCTTTCTTT. Amino acid sequence: CASSLVGRGNTEAFF. The V and J genes are TRBV7-9 and TRBJ1-1; D remains unclear. Germline V gene sequence: CDR1 SEHNR, CDR2 FQNEAQ (reference sequence). The CDR3 consists of 15 residues. V was shortened by 1 base and J by 2 bases, with 11 bases between the two germline ends.